This T cell receptor beta chain is from a study of lymphopenia after photon versus proton radiotherapy (dated 2019 in TCRdb). Turning to the overall study: Photon and proton radiation therapy were compared by the study for their immunological effects in patients with gastrointestinal tumors who developed high-grade lymphopenia. A cohort of 20 patients with gastrointestinal tumors who received either photon or proton therapy and subsequently developed lymphopenia was included. The study was designed to characterize how the impact on the immune system differs between the two radiation modalities. General findings and caveats noted by the study authors: During treatment, patients who received photon therapy lost naive T cells and TCR diversity and gained effector/memory populations, whereas patients who received proton therapy remained relatively stable. Among patients across the cohort who died, overall survival time showed an inverse correlation with a larger post-nadir drop in TCR diversity. The authors looked at the survival association only in patients who died, and they framed better survival with proton therapy as a possibility rather than a demonstrated result. After the lymphocyte count nadir, repertoires from photon-treated patients showed oligoclonal expansion, particularly of CD8+ Temra cells, and this expansion drove the decline in diversity.

V is cut back by 2 bases and J by 5 bases, with 6 bases in the junction unmatched. The CDR3 starts with the cysteine, ends with the phenylalanine, and has 15 residues. The kept DNA is CDR3 alone, 45 bases in frame from the first base. Based on the germline V gene, the CDR1 and CDR2 sequences are SGHTA and FQGTGA. Library preparation employed the immunoSEQ multiplex PCR assay. Deep sequencing of rearranged TCR beta loci, alongside multiparametric flow cytometry, was used to profile T cell repertoires. The table comes from immuneACCESS by way of TCRdb, which keeps in-frame sequences with V and J called. Part of the clones is missing from these tables; in studies checked, under half for an unresolved V gene and the rest for unknown reasons. Present in this sample are 43,000 or so clones, 85% of which were seen just once. The biggest ten clones account for 2.2% of the sample. As for this clone: Its antigen remains undetermined. It has no much larger one-base neighbor in the sample; base qualities were not kept.

The receptor was derived from a man between 35 and 55 years old with gastric cancer. This specimen was peripheral blood, taken from a patient treated with photon-based radiotherapy. The sequence links TRBV7-3 to TRBJ2-3; 8 junctional bases match TRBD2. The CDR3 reads CASSLRFGGEDTQYF. The DNA sequence reads TGTGCCAGCAGCTTACGCTTCGGGGGGGAAGATACGCAGTATTTT.